This is a list of T cell receptor beta chains from one sample in a study of Ad26.COV2.S vaccination and SARS-CoV-2 variants. Sequenced by immunoSEQ multiplex PCR; TCRdb stores in-frame clones only, minus some. Of more than 300,000 clones listed, around 84% are singletons. The material was peripheral blood, obtained in a trial of Ad26.COV2.S vaccine versus placebo. The receptors come from a person between 18 and 65 years old who received the Ad26.COV2.S COVID-19 vaccine or a placebo. Both conserved end residues are part of each CDR3. D genes are given only for firm matches. A clone size is listed for some rows: how often the clone was seen (once, few, many), or a class if it is expanded.

v_call	j_call	clone_size	d_call	cdr3_nt	cdr3_aa
TRBV9	TRBJ1-1	.	.	TGTGCCAGCAGCGAACAGACTGGGGCGGGCACTGAAGCTTTCTTT	CASSEQTGAGTEAFF
TRBV5-6	TRBJ2-3	.	.	TGTGCCAGCAGCTGGGGTTTTGTTGGCAGGAGTAGCACAGATACGCAGTATTTT	CASSWGFVGRSSTDTQYF
TRBV7-8	TRBJ2-7	once	TRBD1	TGTGCCAGCAGCTCTTCTTGGGACAGGGCAGACGAGCAGTACTTC	CASSSSWDRADEQYF
TRBV7-8	TRBJ2-2	.	TRBD1	TGTGCCAGCAGCTATCGGACCGGGACAGGGGTCACCGGGGAGCTGTTTTTT	CASSYRTGTGVTGELFF
TRBV10-3	TRBJ2-3	.	.	TGTGCCCTCAAGGCCTCTAGCACAGATACGCAGTATTTT	CALKASSTDTQYF
TRBV18	TRBJ2-7	few	TRBD1	TGTGCCAGCTCACCTGGGACAGGGGGCTACGAGCAGTACTTC	CASSPGTGGYEQYF
TRBV3-1/TRBV3-2	TRBJ2-2	many	TRBD2	TGTGCCAGCAGCCAAGAACTAGCGCAGAACACCGGGGAGCTGTTTTTT	CASSQELAQNTGELFF
TRBV9	TRBJ2-2	.	TRBD2	TGTGCCAGCAGCGTTGGGGACTACTCGAACACCGGGGAGCTGTTTTTT	CASSVGDYSNTGELFF
TRBV6-1	TRBJ1-3	.	.	TGTGCCAGCAGTGAAGCTGCAGGTAGAACTGGAAACACCATATATTTT	CASSEAAGRTGNTIYF
TRBV19	TRBJ2-1	.	.	.	CASSSSWGLAGGPTMSSSSPFF
TRBV30	TRBJ2-3	once	.	TGTGCCTGGAATGAGGGGGGCCTGAATACGCAGTATTTT	CAWNEGGLNTQYF
TRBV3-1/TRBV3-2	TRBJ1-2	.	TRBD1	TGTGCCAGCAGCAAATCAGGGGGCCTAGGGGATGGCTACACCTTC	CASSKSGGLGDGYTF
TRBV19	TRBJ2-3	.	TRBD2	TGTGCCAGTAGTAAGCGGGGGACCACAGATACGCAGTATTTT	CASSKRGTTDTQYF
TRBV5-1	TRBJ2-5	.	TRBD2	TGCGCCAGCAGCCCGGGACTAGCGGGGGACGCCGTAGAGACCCAGTACTTC	CASSPGLAGDAVETQYF
TRBV15	TRBJ1-2	.	.	TGTGCCACCAGCAGTTCGGTTTATGGCTACACCTTC	CATSSSVYGYTF
TRBV18	TRBJ2-5	.	.	TGTGCCAGCTCACCACAGGGGGAAGTGACCCAGTACTTC	CASSPQGEVTQYF
TRBV29-1	TRBJ1-1	.	.	TGCAGCGTTGAAGATCGAGAAGGGGCCGGTTTGCGACAAAAAGCTTTCTTT	CSVEDREGAGLRQKAFF
TRBV7-2	TRBJ2-7	.	.	TGTGCCAGCAGCTTCAGCAGAGCATCCTACGAGCAGTACTTC	CASSFSRASYEQYF
TRBV6-5	TRBJ2-1	.	.	TGTGCCAGCAGTCAAAATTACAATGAGCAGTTCTTC	CASSQNYNEQFF
TRBV12-3/TRBV12-4	TRBJ2-6	.	.	TGTGCCAGTAGCTCTGGGGCCAACGTCCTGACTTTC	CASSSGANVLTF
TRBV27	TRBJ2-6	.	.	TGTGCCAGCAGTTTATTCTTGGTGCGGGGCGGCTCTGGGGCCAACGTCCTGACTTTC	CASSLFLVRGGSGANVLTF
TRBV25-1	TRBJ1-4	once	.	TGTGCCAGCAGTGAGGGTGAAAAACTGTTTTTT	CASSEGEKLFF
TRBV30	TRBJ2-2	few	TRBD2	TGTGCCTGGAGCGCCCGGACTAGCGGGGGGGCTGTGGAGCTGTTTTTT	CAWSARTSGGAVELFF
TRBV24-1	TRBJ2-3	.	TRBD1	TGTGCCACCAGTGATGGGGGACAGGTTAGCACAGATACGCAGTATTTT	CATSDGGQVSTDTQYF
TRBV10-3	TRBJ1-3	.	TRBD1	TGTGCCATCAACCCCGGACAGGGGGAAGGAAACACCATATATTTT	CAINPGQGEGNTIYF
TRBV9	TRBJ2-7	.	.	TGTGCCAGCAGCGTAGGTCCGGGGGGCGTAAGCTACGAGCAGTACTTC	CASSVGPGGVSYEQYF
TRBV5-4	TRBJ1-4	.	.	TGTGCCAGCAGCTTGGACAGGAATGAAAAACTGTTTTTT	CASSLDRNEKLFF
TRBV18	TRBJ2-1	.	.	TGTGCCAGCCACGATGGCAATGAGCAGTTCTTC	CASHDGNEQFF
TRBV2	TRBJ2-7	.	.	TGTGCCAGCAGTGACGGGACTGCTCGCTACGAGCAGTACTTC	CASSDGTARYEQYF
TRBV7-2	TRBJ1-1	.	.	TGTGCCAGCAGCTTACATGACAAGGAAGCTTTCTTT	CASSLHDKEAFF